These 9 T cell receptor beta chains came from one sample sequenced in a study of PD-L1 blockade in urothelial cancer. Time point reported: peripheral blood 6 weeks after treatment start. Sequencing was performed with immunoSEQ multiplex PCR; in TCRdb, only in-frame clones are kept and a portion is missing. The sample carries 75,000 to 100,000 clones, roughly 80% recorded once. The sequences come from PBMCs, collected around atezolizumab (anti-PD-L1) treatment. These receptor sequences come from a man between 65 and 85 years old with urothelial cancer.

This clone was counted between two and nine times. This chain joins TRBV6-6 and TRBJ2-3, with TRBD1 matching over 11 bases. Looked up from germline, CDR1 is MNHNY and CDR2 is SVGAGI (reference sequence). J was trimmed by 4 bases and V by 2 bases; bases with no gene match: 5. The CDR3 is made up of 16 amino acids. The CDR3 DNA is TGTGCCAGCAGTTACACCCGGACAGGGGGCGCAGATACGCAGTATTTT. Translated, it gives CASSYTRTGGADTQYF.

This chain joins TRBV29-1 and TRBJ1-2, with 7 bases identical to TRBD1. Per the germline V gene, CDR1 is SQVTM and CDR2 is ANQGSEA. Trimming at V came to 6 bases and at J to 4 bases, leaving 5 bases not matched to a gene. CDR3 length: 12 amino acids. The CDR3 reads CSVDRDSYGYTF. The CDR3 nucleotides read TGCAGCGTCGACCGGGACAGCTATGGCTACACCTTC.

This clone was found once. The V gene is TRBV5-6, the J gene TRBJ1-1; no firm D call. CDR3 length: 14 amino acids. Trimming cost V 5 bases and J 2 bases, with 13 bases left between them. Germline V gene sequence: CDR1 SGHDT, CDR2 YYEEEE. In DNA, the CDR3 is TGTGCCAGCAGTGGTGTCGCGGGAAACACTGAAGCTTTCTTT. Amino acids: CASSGVAGNTEAFF.

This chain uses TRBV5-1 with TRBJ1-6; 11 bases agree with TRBD1. V lost 5 bases to trimming and J lost 5 bases; unmatched junction nucleotides: 3. The CDR3 extends over 15 amino acids. Germline CDR1 is SGHRS and CDR2 is YFSETQ. This CDR3 reads CASRQGQGDNSPLHF. CDR3 DNA: TGCGCCAGCAGACAGGGACAGGGGGATAATTCACCCCTCCACTTT.

V gene TRBV5-4 combines with J gene TRBJ1-2; perhaps TRBD1 as D (6 bases). V lost 3 bases and J 8 bases, leaving 23 bases between the germline ends. The CDR3 contains 16 residues. In germline, CDR1 is SGHNT, CDR2 YYREEE (reference sequence). The CDR3 sequence: CASSSRGAQGMGGYTF. The DNA of the CDR3 is TGTGCCAGCAGCTCCCGAGGGGCACAGGGAATGGGGGGCTACACCTTC. The full variable domain, rest sourced from reference TRBV5-4 and TRBJ1-2, is ETGVTQSPTHLIKTRGQQVTLRCSSQSGHNTVSWYQQALGQGPQFIFQYYREEENGRGNFPPRFSGLQFPNYSSELNVNALELDDSALYLCASSSRGAQGMGGYTFGSGTRLTVV.

The chain recombines TRBV6-1 with TRBJ1-2, with a weak D call TRBD1 (6 bases). Germline CDR1 reads MNHNS; CDR2 reads SASEGT. The germline V and J ends were trimmed by 2 bases and 6 bases, with 10 bases remaining between them. The CDR3 is 13 residues long. CDR3 coding DNA: TGTGCCAGCAGTGAATCAGGGGTGGATGGCTACACCTTC. This codes for CASSESGVDGYTF.

The chain has TRBV6-5 and TRBJ2-2; a weak D match, TRBD1 (6 bases). There are 14 residues in the CDR3. Per the germline V gene, CDR1 is MNHEY and CDR2 is SVGAGI. V lost 9 bases to trimming and J lost 5 bases, with 16 bases between them. The CDR3 protein is CARGADRLTGELFF. CDR3 DNA sequence: TGTGCCAGAGGCGCGGACAGACTAACCGGGGAGCTGTTTTTT.

V gene TRBV5-6 combines with J gene TRBJ1-1; possibly TRBD1 for D (6 bases). CDR3 length: 14 amino acids. Germline V gene sequence: CDR1 SGHDT, CDR2 YYEEEE. V was clipped by 3 bases and J by 5 bases, with 14 bases between them. The CDR3 region has the DNA TGTGCCAGCAGCTGGGCCAGGGGCCAGACTGAAGCTTTCTTT. Protein sequence: CASSWARGQTEAFF.

The J gene is TRBJ2-1, the V gene TRBV6-5; a weak D match, TRBD2 (5 bases). The germline V gene encodes CDR1 MNHEY and CDR2 SVGAGI. The CDR3 consists of 12 residues. Trimming shortened V by 7 bases and J by 10 bases, and 14 bases separated the two germline ends. CDR3 nucleotide sequence: TGTGCCAGCACCACGAGGGCTGGGGAGCAGTTCTTC. It yields the protein CASTTRAGEQFF.